A single sample gave rise to the 30 T cell receptor delta chains below, sequenced in a study of DNA immune sequencing with unique molecular identifiers (dated by TCRdb to the early 2020s). Libraries were made using multiplex PCR. Sequencing took place on an Illumina MiniSeq. A 32-plex assay, with primers for all 8 TRDV and 4 TRDJ genes spanning the CDR3, was used to amplify the genomic DNA. A 12-nucleotide UMI was added during 3 barcoding PCR cycles, followed by a second PCR with Illumina adapter primers. In TCRdb, clones were called once more from the public reads by CATT, and rows of identical DNA were later combined. The sample records some 4,300 delta-chain clones, 10% to 15% of which are singletons. The ten largest clonotypes hold about 50% of the sample. Sequencing was carried out using gamma-delta T cells enriched from blood buffy coat, or unenriched PBMCs (not recorded which). These TCRs come from a human donor in good health.

Of note for this clone: TCRdb's listed protein matches a much larger clone and diverges from this DNA's translation at residue 6, likely through a read error; the protein shown comes from the DNA. The V gene is TRDV2, the J gene TRDJ1; D is perhaps TRDD3 (6 bases). The V gene lost 3 bases and the J gene lost 0 bases, with 19 bases spanning the gap. This CDR3 contains 17 residues. Germline V gene sequence: CDR1 GEAIGNYY, CDR2 EKD. CDR3: CACDSILGPLYTDKLIF. The CDR3 bases are TGTGCCTGTGACTCTATACTGGGACCCTTGTACACCGATAAACTCATCTTT.

This chain connects TRDV1 to TRDJ1; 13 nucleotides align to TRDD3. TCRdb offers no J gene call, so here the DNA was matched to germline to obtain one. This CDR3 is 20 amino acids long. Per the germline V gene, CDR1 is TSWWSYY and CDR2 is QGS. Trimming took 3 bases from V and 7 from J; bases not matched to a gene: 20. The CDR3 DNA reads TGTGCTCTTGGGGACTCCCCCTCATTGTACTGGGGGATACGGGTCCCTAAACTCATCTTT. Its translation is CALGDSPSLYWGIRVPKLIF.

This clone is classed as medium-sized. The sample has other DNA sequences that encode this CDR3 too. The J gene is TRDJ1, the V gene TRDV2; D is perhaps TRDD3 (6 bases). Germline CDR1 GEAIGNYY, CDR2 EKD. The CDR3 sequence is 14 residues long. V lost 3 bases and J 0 bases, leaving 10 bases between the germline ends. The CDR3 reads CACDRMGDTDKLIF. CDR3 sequence (DNA): TGTGCCTGTGACCGAATGGGGGACACCGATAAACTCATCTTT.

To note about this clone: The TCRdb protein, from a much larger clone, departs from this DNA's translation at residue 18, likely by read error; the protein shown derives from the DNA. The chain uses TRDV2 and TRDJ1; 7 bases are a match to TRDD2. This CDR3 is built from 20 residues. Germline values: CDR1 GEAIGNYY, CDR2 EKD. The CDR3 loop is CACDTRSTSILPSFTDKIIF. The DNA of the CDR3 is TGTGCCTGTGACACCCGCTCTACCAGCATCCTCCCTTCCTTCACCGATAAAATCATCTTT.

This clone is medium-sized. Different DNA sequences within this sample yield the same CDR3. The V call is TRDV3, the J call TRDJ2; 8 bases agree with TRDD3. The length of the CDR3 is 20 residues. Germline trimming cut 0 bases from V and 0 bases from J; bases unmatched to any gene: 18. The germline V gene encodes CDR1 TVYSNPD and CDR2 GDNSRS (reference sequence). In DNA, the CDR3 is TGTGCCTTTAGCTACCTCCGATGGGGGGATAAGGCCGCTTTGACAGCACAACTCTTCTTT. This gives the protein CAFSYLRWGDKAALTAQLFF.

A note on this clone: The protein that TCRdb holds for this DNA derives from a much larger clone and differs from the translated DNA at residue 11, which likely indicates a read error; the protein shown here is translated from the DNA. The chain combines TRDV2 with TRDJ1; 9 nucleotides agree with TRDD3. The V and J ends lost 0 bases and 4 bases, in that order; junction bases with no gene match: 8. The CDR3 has 16 amino acids. Germline CDR1 GEAIGNYY, CDR2 EKD. The CDR3 protein is CACDTVGDTRIDKLIF. The CDR3 nucleotides read TGTGCCTGTGACACCGTAGGGGATACGCGTATCGATAAACTCATCTTT.

Ten or more counts support this clone. The V call is TRDV2, the J call TRDJ1, with 12 nucleotides matching TRDD3. There are 18 residues in the CDR3. J was trimmed by 0 bases and V by 3 bases; bases with no gene match: 10. Germline lookup yields CDR1 GEAIGNYY and CDR2 EKD. The CDR3 protein is CACDSLGDTRRYTDKLIF. In DNA, the CDR3 is TGTGCCTGTGACTCCCTGGGGGATACGCGCCGTTACACCGATAAACTCATCTTT.

This clone was observed a handful of times. The V call is TRDV2, the J call TRDJ1, with 8 bases fitting TRDD3. V dropped 2 bases and J dropped 3; count of bases not matched to a gene: 10. The germline V gene has CDR1 GEAIGNYY and CDR2 EKD. CDR3 length: 16 amino acids. This chain's CDR3 is CACDMVGDSQADKLIF. In DNA form, the CDR3 reads TGTGCCTGTGACATGGTGGGGGATTCCCAAGCCGATAAACTCATCTTT.

Comments on this clone: The protein given by TCRdb reflects a much larger clone and differs at residue 16 from this DNA's translation, likely from a read error; the protein shown is the DNA's translation. The chain uses TRDV2 and TRDJ1; 9 bases line up with TRDD3. The J call is in doubt because the DNA end fits TRDJ2 better. The germline V gene encodes CDR1 GEAIGNYY and CDR2 EKD. The CDR3 runs 17 residues. The CDR3 protein is CACDTLGDGKYTDKLFF. The CDR3 bases are TGTGCCTGTGACACTCTGGGGGATGGAAAGTACACCGATAAACTCTTCTTT.

To note about this clone: TCRdb assigns this DNA the protein of a much larger clone, which departs from its translation at residue 3; this likely reflects a read error, and the protein shown comes from translating the DNA. V and J are TRDV2 and TRDJ1; 13 bases agree with TRDD3. The CDR3 runs 19 residues. The germline CDR1 and CDR2 sequences are GEAIGNYY and EKD. The CDR3 DNA sequence: TGTGCCCGTGAAATAGGCCTAAACTGGGGGATACGGGCCGGGTGGAAACTCATCTTT. It is translated as CAREIGLNWGIRAGWKLIF.

Points on this clone: TCRdb has a much larger clone's protein, which differs at residue 8 from the translation of this DNA, likely because of a read error; what is shown is the protein translated from the DNA. V gene TRDV2 combines with J gene TRDJ1; 7 positions agree with TRDD3. The germline V gene encodes CDR1 GEAIGNYY and CDR2 EKD. V was pared by 3 bases and J by 0 bases, with 6 bases of the junction left unmatched. This CDR3 spans 15 amino acids. CDR3 in amino acids: CACDLLGKDTDKLIF. The CDR3 region has the DNA TGTGCCTGTGACCTACTGGGGAAAGACACCGATAAACTCATCTTT.

Worth noting for this clone: TCRdb's protein, taken from a much larger clone, differs from this DNA's translation at residue 15, likely owing to a read error; the protein displayed comes from the DNA. The chain joins TRDV2 to TRDJ1; 7 bases agree with TRDD3. From germline, CDR1 is GEAIGNYY and CDR2 EKD. This CDR3 is built from 18 residues. The CDR3 sequence is CACDPLMGETAGTDNLIF. The DNA for the CDR3 is TGTGCCTGTGACCCCCTAATGGGGGAAACCGCGGGCACCGATAATCTCATCTTT.

Remarks on this clone: TCRdb shows a much larger clone's protein in place of this DNA's translation, and the two differ at residue 14, likely through a read error; the protein shown is translated from the DNA. This chain connects TRDV2 to TRDJ3; 13 nucleotides line up with TRDD3. The CDR3 consists of 20 residues. Losses at the gene ends were 2 bases for V and 8 bases for J; bases not matched to a gene: 14. Per germline, CDR1 GEAIGNYY and CDR2 EKD. Written as DNA, the CDR3 is TGTGCCTGTGACATGACTGGGGGATACGAAGTGGGATGGCACACCCGACAGATGTTTTTC. Its translation is CACDMTGGYEVGWHTRQMFF.

On this clone itself: This likely reflects a read error, since a far larger clone is one base away. The rearrangement uses TRAV38-2/DV8 and TRDJ1, with 11 bases that match TRDD3. The CDR3 loop spans 25 amino acids. V was pared by 2 bases and J by 0 bases, with 30 bases of the junction left unmatched. CDR1 TSESDYY and CDR2 QEAYKQQN come from the germline V gene. CDR3 DNA sequence: TGTGCTTATAGGAGGCGGACGGCCACCTACTGGGGGATATTACCTCGAACCTGGTACACCGATAAACTCATCTTT. This sequence encodes CAYRRRTATYWGILPRTWYTDKLIF.

This clone was seen a handful of times. The V call is TRAV38-2/DV8, the J call TRDJ1, with 8 bases aligning to TRDD2. Germline assignment: CDR1 TSESDYY and CDR2 QEAYKQQN. The V segment lost 2 bases and the J segment 4 bases; nucleotides outside the gene matches: 10. There are 16 residues in the CDR3. CDR3 residues: CAYRSKAFLFLDKLIF. The DNA for the CDR3 is TGTGCTTATAGGAGTAAGGCCTTCCTATTTCTCGATAAACTCATCTTT.

The table lists this clone with a few counts. Just one base apart from a much larger clone, this may be a read error. The same CDR3 can be traced to other DNA sequences in this sample. The J gene is TRDJ1, the V gene TRDV2, with 8 bases fitting TRDD3. The CDR3 sequence is 15 residues long. Per germline, CDR1 GEAIGNYY and CDR2 EKD. The CDR3: CACDLVGDGTDKLIF. In DNA form, the CDR3 reads TGCGCCTGTGACCTCGTGGGGGATGGCACCGATAAACTCATCTTT.

As for this clone: TCRdb's protein for this DNA is that of a much larger clone and differs from the translation at residue 5, likely a read error; the protein shown is the DNA translation. This chain uses TRDV2 with TRDJ1; 7 positions agree with TRDD3. V trimming: 3 bases; J trimming: 0 bases; junction bases outside the gene matches: 12. Germline V gene lookup returns CDR1 GEAIGNYY and CDR2 EKD. The CDR3 runs 17 residues. CDR3: CACDFLLGAPNTDKLIF. In DNA form, the CDR3 reads TGTGCCTGTGACTTCCTCCTGGGGGCTCCCAACACCGATAAACTCATCTTT.

A note on this clone: The protein recorded in TCRdb matches a much larger clone and deviates from this DNA's translation at residue 3, suggesting a read error; the protein here is obtained by translating the DNA. The J gene is TRDJ1, the V gene TRDV2; 12 nucleotides match TRDD3. The CDR3 loop spans 16 amino acids. Per germline, CDR1 GEAIGNYY and CDR2 EKD. CDR3 loop: CAGDKLGDTQADKLIF. The DNA of the CDR3 is TGTGCCGGTGACAAGCTGGGGGATACGCAGGCCGATAAACTCATCTTT.

This clone appeared many times. The chain recombines TRDV2 with TRDJ1; 11 nucleotides line up with TRDD3. Germline V gene data show CDR1 as GEAIGNYY and CDR2 as EKD. With V trimmed by 0 bases and J by 2 bases, 16 bases remained unmatched. The CDR3 sequence is 20 residues long. The CDR3 DNA reads as TGTGCCTGTGACACCGTCTCCCCTAACTGGGGGATATCACTAACCGATAAACTCATCTTT. Residues: CACDTVSPNWGISLTDKLIF.

Although no V gene was called, TRDJ1 is the J gene; the D call in the table, TRDD3, was not verified against the DNA. This CDR3 spans 19 amino acids. CDR3 in amino acids: CALGELTSGGGGYPDKLIF. The CDR3 DNA follows: TGTGCTCTTGGGGAACTCACTTCCGGAGGTGGGGGATACCCGGATAAACTCATCTTT.

There are a few counts of this clone. A far larger clone is one base from this, pointing to a likely read error. This same CDR3 is encoded by further DNA sequences in the sample. The chain is built from TRDV2 and TRDJ1, with 11 bases aligning to TRDD3. The CDR3 is made up of 15 amino acids. Germline V gene sequence: CDR1 GEAIGNYY, CDR2 EKD. The CDR3 spells CACAQLGDRDDKLIF. The CDR3 coding sequence is TGTGCGTGTGCCCAACTGGGGGATAGGGACGATAAACTCATCTTT.

This clone has more than one count but fewer than ten. No call was made for the V gene; the J gene is TRDJ1; TRDD3 is taken as the D call from the table, unchecked against the DNA. The CDR3 spans 17 residues. The CDR3 here is CALGEPRWGYHTDKLIF. In DNA, the CDR3 is TGTGCTCTTGGGGAGCCCCGGTGGGGATACCACACCGATAAACTCATCTTT.

The chain is built from TRDV1 and TRDJ1; 13 bases align to TRDD3. TCRdb carries no J gene annotation; the J gene was assigned here by matching the DNA with germline. The CDR3 spans 21 residues. Germline CDR1 and CDR2: TSWWSYY and QGS. Trimming removed 1 base from V and 0 bases from J; junction bases left unmatched: 14. In DNA form, the CDR3 reads TGTGCTCTTGGGGAACCGCCGATCTACTGGGGGATACGAGTGAACACCGATAAACTCATCTTT. The encoded protein is CALGEPPIYWGIRVNTDKLIF.

Concerning this clone itself: TCRdb assigns this DNA the protein of a much larger clone, which departs from its translation at residue 9; this likely reflects a read error, and the protein shown comes from translating the DNA. The J gene is TRDJ1, the V gene TRDV2, with TRDD3 matching 7 bases. Losses at the gene ends were 3 bases for V and 0 bases for J; bases not matched to a gene: 9. From germline, CDR1 is GEAIGNYY and CDR2 EKD. This CDR3 contains 16 residues. CDR3: CACDSVLGKYTDKLIF. CDR3 in DNA: TGTGCCTGTGACTCCGTACTGGGGAAGTACACCGATAAACTCATCTTT.

No call was made for the V gene; the J gene is TRDJ1; the D call TRDD2 from the table was never checked on the DNA. The CDR3 is 18 residues long. The CDR3, as DNA: TGTGCTCTTGGGGTCCCAGGTCCTTCCTCCGTGTACACCGATAAACTCATCTTT. Amino acid sequence: CALGVPGPSSVYTDKLIF.

This clone was seen a few times. One base separates it from a far larger clone, so it is likely a read error. Other nucleotide sequences in the sample specify the same CDR3. The gene calls are TRDV2 and TRDJ1; TRDD3 might be the D (5 bases). The germline V gene encodes CDR1 GEAIGNYY and CDR2 EKD. CDR3 length equals 19 residues. V was shortened by 0 bases and J by 0 bases, with 22 bases between the two germline ends. The CDR3 region is CACDTVGRTGGLHTDKLIF. CDR3 bases: TGTGCCTGTGACACCGTAGGGCGTACTGGAGGATTGCACACCGATAAACTCATCTTT.

For this clone: The protein held in TCRdb is that of a much larger clone and does not match this DNA's translation at residue 13, likely because of a read error; the protein shown is translated from the DNA. This chain links TRDV2 with TRDJ1, with 11 bases that match TRDD3. CDR1 and CDR2 from the germline V gene are GEAIGNYY and EKD. V trimming: 0 bases; J trimming: 6 bases; junction bases outside the gene matches: 11. The CDR3 contains 17 residues. The DNA for the CDR3 is TGTGCCTGTGACACCGTTGGGGGATACGCTGGGACCAATAAACTCATCTTT. It yields the protein CACDTVGGYAGTNKLIF.

About this clone: For this DNA, TCRdb reports the protein of a much larger clone, which diverges at residue 13, most likely from a read error; the protein presented here is translated directly from the DNA. The genes are TRDV2 and TRDJ1, with 13 bases fitting TRDD3. Germline loops: CDR1 GEAIGNYY, CDR2 EKD. The V gene end was trimmed by 0 bases and the J gene end by 0 bases; junction bases not matched to a gene: 12. This CDR3 spans 20 amino acids. CDR3 nucleotide sequence: TGTGCCTGTGACACCGTCGCTACTGGGGGATACGGAAGGTACACCGATAAACTCATCTTT. It encodes CACDTVATGGYGRYTDKLIF.

This clone was observed at least ten times. The rearrangement joins TRDV2 to TRDJ1; a weak D match, TRDD3 (6 bases). Trimming shortened V by 0 bases and J by 2 bases, and 15 bases separated the two germline ends. Per the germline V gene, CDR1 is GEAIGNYY and CDR2 is EKD. This CDR3 is built from 16 residues. CDR3 residues: CACDTVEGYGTDKLIF. The CDR3 DNA sequence: TGTGCCTGTGACACCGTCGAGGGATATGGGACCGATAAACTCATCTTT.

The chain has TRDV1 and TRDJ1; 9 bases align to TRDD2. No J gene was available from TCRdb, and it was assigned here by a germline match of the DNA. After removal of 0 bases from V and 1 base from J, the junction contained 18 bases not matched to a gene. CDR1 TSWWSYY and CDR2 QGS come from the germline V gene. CDR3 length equals 21 residues. The CDR3 reads CALGELGLPTPVRPSTDKLIF. CDR3 DNA sequence: TGTGCTCTTGGGGAACTCGGCCTTCCTACCCCTGTGAGGCCCTCCACCGATAAACTCATCTTT.